The 23 T cell receptor beta chains listed next were all sequenced from one sample in a study of cytomegalovirus exposure and HLA in healthy donors. Vbeta (60) and Jbeta (13) primers were used in the PCR. Sequencing used immunoSEQ multiplex PCR; TCRdb keeps in-frame clones, though not all of them. This sample has 150,000 to 200,000 clones, with around 70% found just once. The source material was PBMCs. Every receptor here comes from a man between 18 and 29 years old in good health and CMV-seropositive.

Written as DNA, the CDR3 is TGTGCCAGCGGGACCGGCCCCGGAAGGGACAGAACGGAAAAACTGTTTTTT. Translating it yields CASGTGPGRDRTEKLFF. The chain uses TRBV7-6 and TRBJ1-4, with TRBD1 matching over 7 bases. With V trimmed by 8 bases and J by 8 bases, 20 bases remained unmatched. The germline gives CDR1 SGHVS, CDR2 FNYEAQ. CDR3 length equals 17 residues.

The V call is TRBV30, the J call TRBJ1-4, with a weak D call TRBD1 (6 bases). The CDR3 has 13 residues. V was cut by 3 bases and J by 3 bases, with 8 bases left in between. Per germline, CDR1 GTSNPN and CDR2 SVGIG (reference sequence). The CDR3 nucleotides read TGTGCCTGGAGATCAGGGGCTAATGAAAAACTGTTTTTT. This encodes CAWRSGANEKLFF.

This clone was counted only a few times. The V call is TRBV19, the J call TRBJ1-2, with TRBD1 matching 10 bases. Germline V lookup: CDR1 LNHDA, CDR2 SQIVND (reference sequence). CDR3 size: 15 residues. V lost 4 bases and J lost 6; bases outside the gene matches: 8. The CDR3 DNA reads TGTGCCAGTAGTACCTGGGGACAGGGGAAGGATGGCTACACCTTC. Its protein product is CASSTWGQGKDGYTF.

The chain carries TRBV7-8 and TRBJ1-1; 7 bases are shared with TRBD1. The ends lost 3 bases at V and 1 base at J; junction bases unmatched: 5. Germline assignment: CDR1 SGHVS and CDR2 FQNEAQ. This CDR3 is built from 15 residues. The CDR3 region has the DNA TGTGCCAGCAGCTTCGACAGGGCGAGGAACACTGAAGCTTTCTTT. This encodes CASSFDRARNTEAFF.

V is TRBV6-5 and J is TRBJ1-1; TRBD1 agrees at 11 bases. CDR3 length: 14 residues. Germline V CDR1 and CDR2: MNHEY, SVGAGI. V dropped 5 bases and J dropped 9; count of bases not matched to a gene: 8. CDR3 bases: TGTGCCAGCAGTCCGGGACAGGGGGTTGAGAAAGCTTTCTTT. As protein: CASSPGQGVEKAFF.

The V call is TRBV6-6, the J call TRBJ1-1; 10 bases map to TRBD1. The CDR3 extends over 13 amino acids. Germline CDR1 MNHNY, CDR2 SVGAGI (reference sequence). V trimming: 10 bases; J trimming: 5 bases; junction bases outside the gene matches: 7. The CDR3 nucleotides read TGTGCCAACCGCCAGGGACAGGGGACTGAAGCTTTCTTT. Protein product: CANRQGQGTEAFF.

The chain recombines TRBV21-1 with TRBJ2-7; the table's TRBD2 call for D was not verified on the DNA. TRBV21-1 is described as a pseudogene. The CDR3 contains 16 residues. CDR3: CASSKGSTSGENEQYV. In DNA, the CDR3 is TGTGCCAGCAGCAAAGGTTCCACTAGCGGGGAGAATGAGCAGTACGTC.

The chain couples TRBV6-6 to TRBJ1-5; the D gene is possibly TRBD1 (6 bases). This CDR3 region has 13 residues. Germline CDR1 MNHNY, CDR2 SVGAGI (reference sequence). Between the trimmed V and J ends, which lost 8 bases and 4 bases, there was a span of 12 bases. The CDR3 protein is CASLDSLNQPQHF. CDR3 DNA: TGTGCCAGCCTGGACAGCCTAAATCAGCCCCAGCATTTT.

The chain combines TRBV7-8 with TRBJ2-3; TRBD2 aligns across 10 bases. Germline V CDR1 and CDR2: SGHVS, FQNEAQ. This CDR3 is built from 15 residues. V was pared by 2 bases and J by 2 bases, with 1 base of the junction left unmatched. The CDR3, as DNA: TGTGCCAGCAGCTTACTAGCGGGAGACACAGATACGCAGTATTTT. Translated: CASSLLAGDTDTQYF.

The rearrangement links TRBV5-1 to TRBJ2-4; D may be TRBD2 (7 bases). Germline CDR1 and CDR2: SGHRS and YFSETQ. The CDR3 is 18 residues long. V was shortened by 1 base and J by 0 bases, with 17 bases between the two germline ends. The CDR3 spells CASSLWGRGDRAKNIQYF. In nucleotides, the CDR3 is TGCGCCAGCAGCTTGTGGGGGAGGGGGGACCGAGCCAAAAACATTCAGTACTTC.

The V and J genes are TRBV7-3 and TRBJ1-1; 7 bases align to TRBD1. V shed 5 bases and J 1 base; nucleotides not matched to a gene: 7. Germline CDR1 is SGHTA and CDR2 is FQGTGA. The CDR3 extends over 15 amino acids. Here the CDR3 reads CASSLLGTENTEAFF. CDR3 in DNA: TGTGCCAGCAGCCTACTGGGGACAGAGAACACTGAAGCTTTCTTT.

This clone was picked up one time. The rearrangement joins TRBV6-1 to TRBJ2-3; 10 bases line up with TRBD2. Germline V gene data show CDR1 as MNHNS and CDR2 as SASEGT. The CDR3 covers 15 residues. V lost 2 bases and J lost 8; bases outside the gene matches: 7. CDR3 sequence (DNA): TGTGCCAGCAGTGAACTAGCGGGGGTGGATAGTACGCAGTATTTT. Encoded protein: CASSELAGVDSTQYF.

This clone has just a few counts. The CDR3 sequence is CASSLLGRWDGYTF. The CDR3 DNA reads as TGTGCCAGCAGTCTTCTTGGGAGGTGGGATGGCTACACCTTC. This sequence joins TRBV6-7 and TRBJ1-2, with D unclear. TRBV6-7 is treated as an ORF (open reading frame) with a function not yet certain. There are 14 residues in the CDR3. V gave up 5 bases and J gave up 6 bases, with 16 bases separating them.

This sequence joins TRBV7-2 and TRBJ1-6; unclear D gene. The CDR3 contains 12 residues. The ends were cut back, 6 bases at V and 5 bases at J, with 5 bases in the middle. Germline loops: CDR1 SGHTA, CDR2 FQGNSA. This CDR3 is CASSLNNSPLHF. The CDR3 DNA sequence: TGTGCCAGCAGTCTAAATAATTCACCCCTCCACTTT.

V and J are TRBV11-3 and TRBJ1-1; a possible D gene is TRBD1 (5 bases). The CDR3 runs to 14 residues. Germline CDR1 and CDR2: SGHNT and YENEEA. V shed 3 bases and J shed 1 base, with 9 bases lying between them. Here the CDR3 reads CASSFSTGNTEAFF. As DNA, the CDR3 is TGTGCCAGCAGCTTCTCAACAGGGAACACTGAAGCTTTCTTT.

This clone was detected once. This rearrangement joins TRBV11-3 to TRBJ1-2; maybe TRBD1 (6 bases). V shed 1 base and J shed 2 bases, with 8 bases lying between them. Germline V CDR1 and CDR2: SGHNT, YENEEA. This CDR3 contains 14 residues. The CDR3: CASSLGDKNYGYTF. The CDR3 DNA is TGTGCCAGCAGCTTAGGGGACAAAAACTATGGCTACACCTTC.

V usage is TRBV1 and J usage is TRBJ2-5; TRBD1 was called by the table and not checked on the DNA. TRBV1 is a recognized pseudogene. The CDR3 is made up of 15 amino acids. CDR3 amino acids: CTSSQGRGRGETQYF. Here the CDR3 DNA reads TGCACCAGCAGCCAAGGTAGGGGAAGGGGAGAGACCCAGTACTTC.

The chain employs TRBV19 and TRBJ2-1, with D possibly TRBD1 on 5 matching bases. Germline CDR1 reads LNHDA; CDR2 reads SQIVND (reference sequence). This CDR3 is built from 16 residues. V gave up 7 bases and J gave up 4 bases, with 20 bases separating them. In nucleotides, the CDR3 is TGTGCCAGTACTTTAAAAGCTTTGGGGCCATACAATGAGCAGTTCTTC. It specifies CASTLKALGPYNEQFF.

The gene calls are TRBV7-8 and TRBJ2-7; TRBD1 agrees at 9 bases. Germline CDR1 reads SGHVS; CDR2 reads FQNEAQ. The V segment lost 5 bases and the J segment 3 bases; nucleotides outside the gene matches: 5. The CDR3 covers 14 residues. The CDR3 loop is CASSPQGAYYEQYV. The CDR3 DNA reads TGTGCCAGCAGCCCACAGGGGGCGTACTACGAGCAGTACGTC.

The rearrangement joins TRBV19 to TRBJ1-2; the D gene is possibly TRBD1 (6 bases). V lost 2 bases to trimming and J lost 5 bases, with 9 bases between them. The CDR3 contains 13 residues. Germline loops: CDR1 LNHDA, CDR2 SQIVND (reference sequence). CDR3 amino acids: CASSINQGYGYTF. CDR3 nucleotide sequence: TGTGCCAGTAGTATAAACCAGGGGTATGGCTACACCTTC.

The rearrangement uses TRBV7-9 and TRBJ1-1; D possibly corresponds to TRBD1 (5 bases). The V gene's germline CDR1 is SEHNR and CDR2 FQNEAQ (reference sequence). V lost 5 bases to trimming and J lost 1 base, with 20 bases between them. CDR3 length: 17 residues. The CDR3 here is CASSLQDIRIPNTEAFF. CDR3 sequence (DNA): TGTGCCAGCAGCCTACAGGACATTAGGATACCGAACACTGAAGCTTTCTTT.

This clone has only one observation. V gene TRBV18 combines with J gene TRBJ1-4, with TRBD1 as a possible D gene (6 bases). This CDR3 has 15 amino acids. Trimming removed 3 bases at V and 0 bases at J, with 8 bases between. CDR1 and CDR2 (germline): KGHSH, LQKENI. The CDR3 nucleotides read TGTGCCAGCTCACCGACAGGTGCAACTAATGAAAAACTGTTTTTT. Its translation: CASSPTGATNEKLFF.

This chain joins TRBV30 and TRBJ1-2, with 7 bases lining up with TRBD1. CDR1 and CDR2 from the germline V gene are GTSNPN and SVGIG (reference sequence). CDR3 size: 14 residues. Germline trimming cut 2 bases from V and 4 bases from J; bases unmatched to any gene: 7. CDR3 DNA sequence: TGTGCCTGGAGTCAGGGGGGAGTTCTCTATGGCTACACCTTC. This sequence encodes CAWSQGGVLYGYTF.